This T cell receptor beta chain appears in the sequencing data of a study of Ad26.COV2.S vaccination and SARS-CoV-2 variants. Study-level information: Donor got 5x10^10 or 1x10^11 viral particles of Ad26.COV2.S.

Generated by immunoSEQ multiplex PCR, the TCRdb table keeps only in-frame clones and is missing some. This sample has about 440,000 clones, with roughly 91% found just once. Noted treatment: around 19 received Ad26.COV2.S at low or high dose, single or two shots; 5 received placebo; per-sample allocation not given. All samples were drawn on day 63, counting from the first vaccine or placebo injection. CDR1 is LGHNA and CDR2 is YNFKEQ in the germline V gene. The J segment lost 0 bases and the V segment lost 2 bases, leaving 5 bases of the junction unmatched. The CDR3 is made up of 18 amino acids. The TCR originated in a person between 18 and 65 years old who received the Ad26.COV2.S COVID-19 vaccine or a placebo. Sample: peripheral blood, taken in a trial of Ad26.COV2.S vaccine versus placebo. V and J are TRBV4-2 and TRBJ2-6, with TRBD1 matching 9 bases. Here the CDR3 reads CASSQNRGQGSGANVLTF. CDR3 in DNA: TGTGCCAGCAGCCAAAACAGGGGGCAGGGCTCTGGGGCCAACGTCCTGACTTTC.